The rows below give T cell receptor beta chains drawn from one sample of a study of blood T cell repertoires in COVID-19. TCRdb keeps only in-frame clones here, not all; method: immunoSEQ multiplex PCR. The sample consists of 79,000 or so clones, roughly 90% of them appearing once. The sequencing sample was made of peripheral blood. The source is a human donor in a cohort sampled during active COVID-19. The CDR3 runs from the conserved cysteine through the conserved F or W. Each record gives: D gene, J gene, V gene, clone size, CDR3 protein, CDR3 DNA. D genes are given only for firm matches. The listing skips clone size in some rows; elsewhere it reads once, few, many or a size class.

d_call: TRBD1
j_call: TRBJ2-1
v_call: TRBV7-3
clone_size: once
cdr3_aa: CASSRTSGGSYNEQFF
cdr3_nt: TGTGCCAGCAGTAGAACTTCAGGGGGCTCCTACAATGAGCAGTTCTTC

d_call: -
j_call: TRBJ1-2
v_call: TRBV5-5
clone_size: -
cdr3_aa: CASSLLAGSNYGYTF
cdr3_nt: TGTGCCAGCAGCTTGCTTGCAGGTTCTAACTATGGCTACACCTTC

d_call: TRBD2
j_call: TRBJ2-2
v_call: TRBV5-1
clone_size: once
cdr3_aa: CASSATSGGNTGELFF
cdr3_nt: TGCGCCAGCAGCGCTACTAGCGGGGGAAACACCGGGGAGCTGTTTTTT

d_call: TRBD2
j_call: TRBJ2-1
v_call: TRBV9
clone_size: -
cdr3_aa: CASSVPLAGGHNEQFF
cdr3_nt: TGTGCCAGCAGCGTTCCTTTAGCGGGGGGGCACAATGAGCAGTTCTTC

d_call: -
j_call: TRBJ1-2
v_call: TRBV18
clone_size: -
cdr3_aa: CASSPTPTGSYGYTF
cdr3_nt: TGTGCCAGCTCACCCACCCCAACAGGATCCTATGGCTACACCTTC

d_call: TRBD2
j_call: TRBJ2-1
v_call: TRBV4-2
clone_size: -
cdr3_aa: CASSPIGLAGDNEQFF
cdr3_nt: TGTGCCAGCAGCCCTATTGGGCTAGCGGGTGACAATGAGCAGTTCTTC

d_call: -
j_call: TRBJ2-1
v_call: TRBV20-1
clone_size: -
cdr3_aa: CSARDGRILFF
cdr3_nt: TGCAGTGCTAGGGATGGGAGGATTCTGTTCTTC

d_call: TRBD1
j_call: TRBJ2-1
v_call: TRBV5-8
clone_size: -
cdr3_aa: CASSLRQGAISYNEQFF
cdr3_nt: TGTGCCAGCAGCTTGCGCCAGGGGGCAATATCCTACAATGAGCAGTTCTTC

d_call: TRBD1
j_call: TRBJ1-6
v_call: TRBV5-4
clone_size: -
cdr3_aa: CASSLTGQGLGSPLHF
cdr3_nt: TGTGCCAGCAGCCTTACTGGACAGGGGTTAGGTTCACCCCTCCACTTT

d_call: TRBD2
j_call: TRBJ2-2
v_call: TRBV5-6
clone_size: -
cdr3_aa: CASSFSGLARANTGELFF
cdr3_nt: TGTGCCAGCAGCTTTTCCGGACTAGCGCGCGCGAACACCGGGGAGCTGTTTTTT

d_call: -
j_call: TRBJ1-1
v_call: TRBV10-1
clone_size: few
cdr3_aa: CASSEQQNTEAFF
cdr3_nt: TGCGCCAGCAGTGAACAGCAGAACACTGAAGCTTTCTTT

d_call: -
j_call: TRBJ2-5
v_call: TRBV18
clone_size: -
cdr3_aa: CASSPRETQYF
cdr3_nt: TGTGCCAGCTCACCGAGGGAGACCCAGTACTTC

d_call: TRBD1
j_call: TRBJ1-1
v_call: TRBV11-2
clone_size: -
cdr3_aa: CASSPVSRGRTEAFF
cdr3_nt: TGTGCCAGCAGCCCCGTATCCAGGGGGCGTACTGAAGCTTTCTTT

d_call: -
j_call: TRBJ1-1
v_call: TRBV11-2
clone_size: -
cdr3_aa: CASSDLREGGDTF
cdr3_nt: TGTGCCAGCAGCGACCTTCGGGAGGGGGGGGATACATTT

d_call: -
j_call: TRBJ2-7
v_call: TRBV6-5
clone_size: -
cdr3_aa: CASSRDTYEQYF
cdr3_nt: TGTGCCAGCAGCCGAGACACCTACGAGCAGTACTTC

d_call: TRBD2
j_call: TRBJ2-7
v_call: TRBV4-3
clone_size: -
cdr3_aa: CASSQDYKGTSGGSSYEQYF
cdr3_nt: TGCGCCAGCAGCCAGGATTATAAAGGCACTAGCGGGGGTAGCTCCTACGAGCAGTACTTC

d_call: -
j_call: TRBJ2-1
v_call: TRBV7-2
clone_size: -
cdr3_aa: CASSLIRDSFSYNEQFF
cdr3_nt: TGTGCCAGCAGCTTGATAAGGGACTCCTTCTCCTACAATGAGCAGTTCTTC

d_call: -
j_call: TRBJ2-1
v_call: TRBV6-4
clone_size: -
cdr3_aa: CASSDSRSDNEQFF
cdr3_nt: TGTGCCAGCAGTGATAGTCGGTCTGACAATGAGCAGTTCTTC

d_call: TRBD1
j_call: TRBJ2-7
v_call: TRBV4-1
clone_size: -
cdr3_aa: CASSQDRAQGAYEQYF
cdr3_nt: TGCGCCAGCAGCCAAGATCGGGCACAGGGGGCATACGAGCAGTACTTC

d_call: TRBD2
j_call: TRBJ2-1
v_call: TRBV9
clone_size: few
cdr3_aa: CASSLRGGPFNEQFF
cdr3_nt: TGTGCCAGCAGCTTACGGGGGGGCCCATTCAATGAGCAGTTCTTC

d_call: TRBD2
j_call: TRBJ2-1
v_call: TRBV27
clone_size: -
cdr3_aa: CASSLGGGIYNEQFF
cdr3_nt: TGTGCCAGCAGTTTAGGCGGGGGAATTTACAATGAGCAGTTCTTC

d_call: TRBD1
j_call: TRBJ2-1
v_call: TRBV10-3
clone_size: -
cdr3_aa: CAIMRTGPNEQFF
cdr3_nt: TGTGCCATCATGAGGACAGGGCCCAATGAGCAGTTCTTC

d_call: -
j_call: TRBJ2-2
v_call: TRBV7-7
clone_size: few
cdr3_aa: CASSRGASTNTGELFF
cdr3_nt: TGTGCTAGCAGCCGGGGTGCCAGTACGAACACCGGGGAGCTGTTTTTT

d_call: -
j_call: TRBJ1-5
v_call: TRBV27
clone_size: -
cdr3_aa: CASSLSTGSNQPQHF
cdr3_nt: TGTGCCAGCAGTTTATCAACGGGTAGCAATCAGCCCCAGCATTTT

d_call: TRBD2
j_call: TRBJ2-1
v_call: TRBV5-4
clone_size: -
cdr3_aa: CASSTGGTSGNNEQFF
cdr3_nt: TGTGCCAGCAGCACGGGCGGGACTAGCGGGAACAATGAGCAGTTCTTC

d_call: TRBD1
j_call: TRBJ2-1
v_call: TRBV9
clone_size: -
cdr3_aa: CASSVATGGTHEQFF
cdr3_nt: TGTGCCAGCAGCGTAGCGACAGGGGGCACACATGAGCAGTTCTTC

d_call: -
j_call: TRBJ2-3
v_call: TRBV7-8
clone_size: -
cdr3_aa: CASSSARGPSTDTQYF
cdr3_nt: TGTGCCAGCAGCTCTGCGCGGGGCCCGAGCACAGATACGCAGTATTTT

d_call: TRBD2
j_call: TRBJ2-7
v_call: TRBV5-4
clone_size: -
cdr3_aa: CASSLAGDGEQYF
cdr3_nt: TGTGCCAGCAGTTTAGCGGGAGATGGCGAGCAGTACTTC

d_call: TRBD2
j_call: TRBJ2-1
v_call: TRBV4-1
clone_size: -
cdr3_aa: CASALADQYNEQFF
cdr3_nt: TGCGCCAGCGCACTAGCGGATCAATACAATGAGCAGTTCTTC

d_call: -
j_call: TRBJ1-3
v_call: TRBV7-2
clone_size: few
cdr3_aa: CASSLVPYTIYF
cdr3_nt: TGTGCCAGCAGCTTAGTTCCGTACACCATATATTTT

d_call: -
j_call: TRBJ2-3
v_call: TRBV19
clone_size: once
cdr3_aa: CASKFQSTDTQYF
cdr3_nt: TGTGCCAGTAAGTTCCAGAGCACAGATACGCAGTATTTT

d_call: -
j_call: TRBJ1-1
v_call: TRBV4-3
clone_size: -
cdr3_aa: CASRKGGGMNTEAFF
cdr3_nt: TGCGCCAGCAGAAAAGGGGGGGGGATGAACACTGAAGCTTTCTTT

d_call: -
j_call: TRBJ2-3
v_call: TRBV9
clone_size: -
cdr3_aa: CASSGLQGTSTDTQYF
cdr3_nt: TGTGCCAGCAGCGGTCTTCAGGGCACTAGCACAGATACGCAGTATTTT

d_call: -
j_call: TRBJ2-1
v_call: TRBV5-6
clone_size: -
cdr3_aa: CASSLPSAYNEQFF
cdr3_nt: TGTGCCAGCAGCTTGCCTTCTGCGTACAATGAGCAGTTCTTC

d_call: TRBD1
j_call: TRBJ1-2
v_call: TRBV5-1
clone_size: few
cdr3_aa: CASSPRQGALTYGYTF
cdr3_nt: TGCGCCAGCAGCCCACGACAGGGGGCGCTTACCTATGGCTACACCTTC

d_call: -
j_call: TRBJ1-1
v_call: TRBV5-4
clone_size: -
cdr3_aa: CASSLPRGNTEAFF
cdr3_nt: TGTGCCAGCAGCTTGCCCCGGGGGAACACTGAAGCTTTCTTT

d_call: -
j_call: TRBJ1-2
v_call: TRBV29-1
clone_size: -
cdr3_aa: CSAVGDYGYTF
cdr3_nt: TGCAGCGCCGTCGGTGACTATGGCTACACCTTC

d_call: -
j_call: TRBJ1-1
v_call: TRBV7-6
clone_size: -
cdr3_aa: CASSLVGGLEKNTEAFF
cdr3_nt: TGTGCCAGCAGCTTAGTAGGGGGATTGGAGAAAAACACTGAAGCTTTCTTT

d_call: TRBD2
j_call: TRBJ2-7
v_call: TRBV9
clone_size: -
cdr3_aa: CASGRLAGGSDEQYF
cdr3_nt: TGTGCCAGCGGGCGACTAGCGGGAGGCTCGGACGAGCAGTACTTC

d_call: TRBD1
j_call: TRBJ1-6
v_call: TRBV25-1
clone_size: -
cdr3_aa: CASRQTGRNSPLHF
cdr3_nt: TGTGCCAGCCGTCAGACAGGGAGGAATTCACCCCTCCACTTT